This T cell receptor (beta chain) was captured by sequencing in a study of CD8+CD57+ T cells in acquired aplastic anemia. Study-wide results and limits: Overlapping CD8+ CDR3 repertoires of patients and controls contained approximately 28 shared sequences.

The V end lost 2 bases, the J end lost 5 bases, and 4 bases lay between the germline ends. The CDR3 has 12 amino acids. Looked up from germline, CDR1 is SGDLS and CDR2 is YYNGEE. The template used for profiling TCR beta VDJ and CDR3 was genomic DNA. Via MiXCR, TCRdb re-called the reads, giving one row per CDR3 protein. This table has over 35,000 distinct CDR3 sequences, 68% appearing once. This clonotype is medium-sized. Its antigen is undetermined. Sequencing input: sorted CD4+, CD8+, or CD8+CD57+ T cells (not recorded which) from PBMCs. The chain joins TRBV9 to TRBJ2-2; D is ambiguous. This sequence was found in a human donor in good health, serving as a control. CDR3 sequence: CASSVPTGELFF. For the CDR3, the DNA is TGTGCCAGCAGCGTCCCTACCGGGGAGCTGTTTTTT.